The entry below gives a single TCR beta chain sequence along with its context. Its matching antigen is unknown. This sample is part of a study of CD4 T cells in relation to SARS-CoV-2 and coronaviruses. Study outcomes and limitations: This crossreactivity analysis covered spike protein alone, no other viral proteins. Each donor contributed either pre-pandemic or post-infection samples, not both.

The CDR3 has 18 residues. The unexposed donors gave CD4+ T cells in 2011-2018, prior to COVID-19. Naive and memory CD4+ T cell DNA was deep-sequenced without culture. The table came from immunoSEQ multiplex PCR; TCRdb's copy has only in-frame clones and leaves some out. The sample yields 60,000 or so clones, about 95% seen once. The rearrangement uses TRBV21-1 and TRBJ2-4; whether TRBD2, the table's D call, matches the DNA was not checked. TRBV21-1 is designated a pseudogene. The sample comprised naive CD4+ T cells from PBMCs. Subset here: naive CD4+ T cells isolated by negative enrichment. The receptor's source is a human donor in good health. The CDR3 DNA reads TGTGCCAGCAGCAAAGGAGATAGGAGGAATCTAGCCAAAAACATTCAGTACTTC. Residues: CASSKGDRRNLAKNIQYF.